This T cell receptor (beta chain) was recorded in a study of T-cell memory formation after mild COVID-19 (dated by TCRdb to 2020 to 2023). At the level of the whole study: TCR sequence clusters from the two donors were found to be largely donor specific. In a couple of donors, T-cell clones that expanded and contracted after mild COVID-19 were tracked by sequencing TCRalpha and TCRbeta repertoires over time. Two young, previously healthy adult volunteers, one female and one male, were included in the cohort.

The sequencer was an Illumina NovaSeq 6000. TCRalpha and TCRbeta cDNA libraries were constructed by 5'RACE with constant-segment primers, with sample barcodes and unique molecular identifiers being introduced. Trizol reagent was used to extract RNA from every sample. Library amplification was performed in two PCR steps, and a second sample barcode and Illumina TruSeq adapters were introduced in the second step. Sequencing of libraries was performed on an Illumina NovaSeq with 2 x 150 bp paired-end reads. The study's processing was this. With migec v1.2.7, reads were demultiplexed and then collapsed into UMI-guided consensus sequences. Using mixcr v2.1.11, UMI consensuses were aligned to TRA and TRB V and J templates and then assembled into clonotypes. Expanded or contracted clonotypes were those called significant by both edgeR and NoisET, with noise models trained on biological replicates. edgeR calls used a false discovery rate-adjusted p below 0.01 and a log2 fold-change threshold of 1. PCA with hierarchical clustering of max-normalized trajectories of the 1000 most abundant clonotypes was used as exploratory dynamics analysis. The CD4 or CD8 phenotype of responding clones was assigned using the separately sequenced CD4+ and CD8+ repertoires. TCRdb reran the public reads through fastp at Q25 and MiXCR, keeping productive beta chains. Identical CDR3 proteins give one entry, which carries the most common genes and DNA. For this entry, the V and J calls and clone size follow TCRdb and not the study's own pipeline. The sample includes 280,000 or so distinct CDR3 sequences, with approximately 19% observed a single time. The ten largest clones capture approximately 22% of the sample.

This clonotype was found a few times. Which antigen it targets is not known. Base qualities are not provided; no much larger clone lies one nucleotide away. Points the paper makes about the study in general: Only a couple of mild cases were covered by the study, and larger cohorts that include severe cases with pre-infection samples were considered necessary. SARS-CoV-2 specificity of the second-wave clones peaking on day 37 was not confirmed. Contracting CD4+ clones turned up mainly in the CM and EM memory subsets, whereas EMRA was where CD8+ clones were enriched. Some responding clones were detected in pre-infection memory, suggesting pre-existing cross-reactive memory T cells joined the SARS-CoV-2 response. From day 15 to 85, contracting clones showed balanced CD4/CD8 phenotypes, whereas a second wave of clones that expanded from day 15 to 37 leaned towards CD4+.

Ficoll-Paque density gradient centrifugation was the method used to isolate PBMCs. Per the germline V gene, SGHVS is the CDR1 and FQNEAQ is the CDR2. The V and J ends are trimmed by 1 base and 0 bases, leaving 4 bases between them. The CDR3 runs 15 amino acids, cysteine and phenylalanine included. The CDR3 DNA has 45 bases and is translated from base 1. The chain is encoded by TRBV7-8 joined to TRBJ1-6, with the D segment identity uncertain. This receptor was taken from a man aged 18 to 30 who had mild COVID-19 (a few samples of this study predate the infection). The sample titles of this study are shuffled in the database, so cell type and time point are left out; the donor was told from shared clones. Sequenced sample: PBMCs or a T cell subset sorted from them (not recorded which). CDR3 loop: CASSLDSSYNSPLHF. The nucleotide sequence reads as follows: TGTGCCAGCAGCTTAGACAGCTCCTATAATTCACCCCTCCACTTT.